A selection of T cell receptor beta chains follows, all from one sample in a study of response to subunit inactivated influenza vaccine. TCRdb analysed the RT-PCR reads with MiXCR anew, one entry per CDR3 protein. This sample has about 620,000 distinct CDR3 sequences; around 11% occur once, and the top ten carry roughly 9.6%. The same data also went into a second study, on T cells expressing NK-cell markers.

Source: PBMCs from blood, taken on the day of vaccination. All receptors come from a man in his fifties or sixties who received an inactivated influenza vaccine. The CDR3 runs from the conserved cysteine through the conserved F or W. A D gene is named only where the DNA matches it firmly. A clone size is listed for some rows: how often the clone was seen (once, few, many), or a class if it is expanded.

clone_size	d_call	v_call	j_call	cdr3_nt	cdr3_aa
.	.	TRBV20-1	TRBJ2-1	TGCAGTGCTAGATGGGTCGGGCACACCTCCTACAATGAGCAGTTCTTC	CSARWVGHTSYNEQFF
.	TRBD2	TRBV7-8	TRBJ2-7	TGTGCCAGCAGCCTCTCGCCTAGCGGGAGGTCCTACGAGCAGTACTTC	CASSLSPSGRSYEQYF
few	.	TRBV15	TRBJ2-2	TGTGCCACCAGCAGAGATAACGGGGGCGCGAACACCGGGGAGCTGTTTTTT	CATSRDNGGANTGELFF
few	.	TRBV7-7	TRBJ2-1	TGTGCCAGCAGCTCAAACAGGGTCTCCTACAATGAGCAGTTCTTC	CASSSNRVSYNEQFF
many	.	TRBV6-2/TRBV6-3	TRBJ2-5	TGTGCCAGCAGGCGGGAGACCCAGTACTTC	CASRRETQYF
.	.	TRBV7-2	TRBJ1-4	TGTGCCAGCAGCTTATCGATGACTAATGAAAAACTGTTTTTT	CASSLSMTNEKLFF
.	.	TRBV7-6	TRBJ2-5	TGTGCCAGCAGCTGGGGGCGAGCAAGAACGAAAGAGACCCAGTACTTC	CASSWGRARTKETQYF
few	TRBD1	TRBV20-1	TRBJ2-7	TGCAGTGCTAGAGGTCCCAGGGGGTACGAGCAGTACTTC	CSARGPRGYEQYF
.	.	TRBV10-3	TRBJ1-6	TGTGCCATCAAGTTACGGGATTCACCCCTCCACTTT	CAIKLRDSPLHF
.	TRBD2	TRBV2	TRBJ2-7	TGTGCCAGCAGTGAAGACCAGCGGGGGGGAAACGAGCAGTACTTC	CASSEDQRGGNEQYF
many	.	TRBV7-2	TRBJ2-7	TGTGCCAGCAGCTTTGGGAAATACGAGCAGTACTTC	CASSFGKYEQYF